The clone carrying this T cell receptor beta chain was picked up a small number of times. Repertoires were generated with immunoSEQ multiplex PCR, while TCRdb's copy carries only in-frame clones and drops some. The sample holds roughly 300,000 clones, about 87% seen once. This sample is part of a study of Ad26.COV2.S vaccination and SARS-CoV-2 variants. Across the whole study: The study gave Ad26.COV2.S intramuscularly, once or twice 56 days apart.

Specified treatment: 15 to 20 received Ad26.COV2.S at low or high dose, single or two shots; roughly five received placebo; per-sample allocation not given. Following the first vaccine or placebo injection, samples were taken on day 63. This CDR3 comprises 10 residues. CDR1 is SNHLY, CDR2 FYNNEI, per germline. Trimming took off 3 bases at V and 9 bases at J, with 3 bases between the two ends. This clonotype originated in a person between 18 and 59 years old who received the Ad26.COV2.S COVID-19 vaccine or a placebo. Material: peripheral blood, obtained in a trial of Ad26.COV2.S vaccine versus placebo. J is TRBJ2-1 and V is TRBV2; D unclear. CDR3 sequence reads: CASSDGEQFF. The CDR3 nucleotides read TGTGCCAGCAGTGACGGTGAGCAGTTCTTC.